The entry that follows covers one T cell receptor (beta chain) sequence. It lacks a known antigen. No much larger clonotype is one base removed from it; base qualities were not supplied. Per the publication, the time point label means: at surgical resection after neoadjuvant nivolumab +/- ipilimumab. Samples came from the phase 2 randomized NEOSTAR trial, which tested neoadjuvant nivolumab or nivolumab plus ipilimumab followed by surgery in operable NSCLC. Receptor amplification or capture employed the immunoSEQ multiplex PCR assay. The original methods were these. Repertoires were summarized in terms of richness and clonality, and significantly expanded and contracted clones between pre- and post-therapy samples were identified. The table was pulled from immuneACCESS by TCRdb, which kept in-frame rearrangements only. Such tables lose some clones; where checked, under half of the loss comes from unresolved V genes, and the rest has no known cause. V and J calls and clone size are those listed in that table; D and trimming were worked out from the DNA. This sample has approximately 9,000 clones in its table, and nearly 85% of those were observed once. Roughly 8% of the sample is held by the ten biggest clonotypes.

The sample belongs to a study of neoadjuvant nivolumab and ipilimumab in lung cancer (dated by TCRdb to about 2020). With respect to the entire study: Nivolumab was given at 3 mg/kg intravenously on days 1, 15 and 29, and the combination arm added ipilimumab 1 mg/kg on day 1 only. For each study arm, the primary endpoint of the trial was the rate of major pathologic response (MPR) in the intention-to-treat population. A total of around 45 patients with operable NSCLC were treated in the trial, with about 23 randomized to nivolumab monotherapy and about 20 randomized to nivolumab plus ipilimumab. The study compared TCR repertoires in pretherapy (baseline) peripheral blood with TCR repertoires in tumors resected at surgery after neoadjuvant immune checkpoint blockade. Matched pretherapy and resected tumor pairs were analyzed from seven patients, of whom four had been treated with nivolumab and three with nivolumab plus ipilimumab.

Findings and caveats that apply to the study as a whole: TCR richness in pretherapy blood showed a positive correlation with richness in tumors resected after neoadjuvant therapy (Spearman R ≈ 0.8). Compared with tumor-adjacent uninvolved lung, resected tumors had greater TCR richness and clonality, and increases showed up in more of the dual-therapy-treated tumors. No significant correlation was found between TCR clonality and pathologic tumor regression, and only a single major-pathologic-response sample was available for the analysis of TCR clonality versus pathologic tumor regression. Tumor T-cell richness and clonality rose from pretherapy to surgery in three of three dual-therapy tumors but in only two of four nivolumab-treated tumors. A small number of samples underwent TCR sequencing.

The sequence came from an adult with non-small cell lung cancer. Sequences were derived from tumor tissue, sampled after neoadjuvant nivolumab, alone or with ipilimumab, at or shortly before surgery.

CDR3 protein: CASSLGPNEQFF. The DNA sequence is given as TGTGCCAGCAGCTTGGGCCCAAATGAGCAGTTCTTC. The chain is assembled from TRBV11-2 and TRBJ2-1; confidence is insufficient to name the D gene. From the cysteine through the phenylalanine, the CDR3 covers 12 amino acids. CDR3 DNA only is kept here, 36 bases in frame from base 1. Based on the germline V gene, the CDR1 and CDR2 sequences are SGHAT and FQNNGV. V is cut by 3 bases and J by 7 bases, and the space between the germline ends is 7 bases.